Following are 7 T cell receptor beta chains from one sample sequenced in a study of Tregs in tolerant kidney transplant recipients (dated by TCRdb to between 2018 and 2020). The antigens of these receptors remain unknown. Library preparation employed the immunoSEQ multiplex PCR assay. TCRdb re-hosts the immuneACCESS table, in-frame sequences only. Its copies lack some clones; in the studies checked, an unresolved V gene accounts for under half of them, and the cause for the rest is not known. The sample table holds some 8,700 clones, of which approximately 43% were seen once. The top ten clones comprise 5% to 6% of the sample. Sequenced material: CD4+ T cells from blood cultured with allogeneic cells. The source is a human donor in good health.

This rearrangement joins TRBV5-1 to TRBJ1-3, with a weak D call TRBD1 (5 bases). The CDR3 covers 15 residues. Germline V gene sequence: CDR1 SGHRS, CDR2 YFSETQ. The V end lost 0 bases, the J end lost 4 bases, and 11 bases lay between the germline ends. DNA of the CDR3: TGCGCCAGCAGCTTGGATGGGGCGCTAGGAAACACCATATATTTT. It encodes CASSLDGALGNTIYF.

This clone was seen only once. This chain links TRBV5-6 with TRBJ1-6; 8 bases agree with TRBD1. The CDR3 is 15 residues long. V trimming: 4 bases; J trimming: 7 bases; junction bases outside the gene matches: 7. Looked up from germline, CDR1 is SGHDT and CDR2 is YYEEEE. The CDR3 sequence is CASSGRTGGNSPLHF. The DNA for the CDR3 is TGTGCCAGCAGCGGGAGAACAGGGGGAAATTCACCCCTCCACTTT. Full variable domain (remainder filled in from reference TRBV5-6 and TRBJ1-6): DAGVTQSPTHLIKTRGQQVTLRCSPKSGHDTVSWYQQALGQGPQFIFQYYEEEERQRGNFPDRFSGHQFPNYSSELNVNALLLGDSALYLCASSGRTGGNSPLHFGNGTRLTVT.

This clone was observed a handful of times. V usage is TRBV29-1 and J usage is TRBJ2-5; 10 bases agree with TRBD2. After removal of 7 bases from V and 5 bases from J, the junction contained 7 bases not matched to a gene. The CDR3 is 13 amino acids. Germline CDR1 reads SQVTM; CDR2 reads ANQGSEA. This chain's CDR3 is CSARSGGAETQYF. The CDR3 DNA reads TGCAGCGCCCGGAGCGGGGGGGCGGAGACCCAGTACTTC.

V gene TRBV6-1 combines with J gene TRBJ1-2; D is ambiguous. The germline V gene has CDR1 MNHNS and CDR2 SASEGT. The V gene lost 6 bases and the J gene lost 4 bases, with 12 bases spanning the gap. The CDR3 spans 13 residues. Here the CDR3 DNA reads TGTGCCAGCAGCCGTAGCACTCTCTATGGCTACACCTTC. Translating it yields CASSRSTLYGYTF.

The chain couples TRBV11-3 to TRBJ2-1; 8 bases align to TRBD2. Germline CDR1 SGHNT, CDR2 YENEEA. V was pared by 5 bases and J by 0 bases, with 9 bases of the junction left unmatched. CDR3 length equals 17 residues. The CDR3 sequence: CASSPYIAGFSYNEQFF. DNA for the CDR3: TGTGCCAGCAGCCCATATATAGCGGGGTTCTCCTACAATGAGCAGTTCTTC.

CDR3 in amino acids: CASSLVQGAPYNEQFF. CDR3 DNA sequence: TGTGCCAGCAGCTTAGTACAGGGGGCCCCTTACAATGAGCAGTTCTTC. The chain couples TRBV11-2 to TRBJ2-1; TRBD1 aligns across 9 bases. The CDR3 is made up of 16 amino acids. Germline V gene data show CDR1 as SGHAT and CDR2 as FQNNGV. J gave up 4 bases and V 1 base, and 5 bases lay outside the gene matches. Full variable domain (rest looked up from reference TRBV11-2 and TRBJ2-1): EAGVAQSPRYKIIEKRQSVAFWCNPISGHATLYWYQQILGQGPKLLIQFQNNGVVDDSQLPKDRFSAERLKGVDSTLKIQPAKLEDSAVYLCASSLVQGAPYNEQFFGPGTRLTVL.

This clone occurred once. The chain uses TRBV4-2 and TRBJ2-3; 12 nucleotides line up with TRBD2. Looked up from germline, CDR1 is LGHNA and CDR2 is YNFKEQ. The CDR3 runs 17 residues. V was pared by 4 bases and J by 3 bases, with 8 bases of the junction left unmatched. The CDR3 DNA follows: TGTGCCAGCAGCCTTTTTAGGACTAGCGGGGAAACAGATACGCAGTATTTT. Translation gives CASSLFRTSGETDTQYF.